The rows below give T cell receptor beta chains drawn from one sample of a study of OX40 agonist ivuxolimab in advanced cancers. Method: immunoSEQ multiplex PCR; TCRdb's copy keeps in-frame clones and lacks some. The data hold roughly 100,000 clones, with about 85% observed a single time. The source material was CD4+ or CD8+ T cells sorted from blood, sampled in a trial of the OX40 agonist ivuxolimab. These receptors originate from an adult with an advanced solid tumor such as melanoma, head and neck, liver or kidney cancer. CDR3s include the opening cysteine and the closing phenylalanine or tryptophan. Fields, in order: D gene, J gene, CDR3 length, clone size, V gene, CDR3 DNA, CDR3 protein. D genes are given only for firm matches. The size entry is marked missing in some rows and otherwise reads once, few, many or a size class.

- | TRBJ2-5 | 15 | - | TRBV28 | TGTGCCAGCAGTTTGGGACGTTGGGGAAGAGAGACCCAGTACTTC | CASSLGRWGRETQYF
- | TRBJ1-3 | 14 | - | TRBV7-6 | TGTGCCAGCAGCTTATCATACTCTGGAAACACCATATATTTT | CASSLSYSGNTIYF
- | TRBJ2-5 | 17 | - | TRBV21-1 | TGTGCCAGCAGCAAAGTATGCCTAGCGGGCCTCCAAGAGACCCAGTACTTC | CASSKVCLAGLQETQYF
- | TRBJ2-2 | 15 | - | TRBV9 | TGTGCCAGCAGCGTTTCCCCTGGGAATTTCGGGGAGCTGTTTTTT | CASSVSPGNFGELFF
TRBD1 | TRBJ1-4 | 15 | - | TRBV9 | TGTGCCAGCAGCGGAGTGGGACAGGGGTTTGAAAAACTGTTTTTT | CASSGVGQGFEKLFF
- | TRBJ2-3 | 14 | few | TRBV6-1 | TGTGCCAGCAGTGAAAGGGAGTTTCACGATACGCAGTATTTT | CASSEREFHDTQYF
- | TRBJ1-3 | 15 | - | TRBV7-2 | TGTGCCAGCAGCTTAGCGTACCCCTCTGGAAACACCATATATTTT | CASSLAYPSGNTIYF
TRBD2 | TRBJ2-2 | 15 | - | TRBV28 | TGTGCCAGCAGTCCCCCCGGGACTAATACCGGGGAGCTGTTTTTT | CASSPPGTNTGELFF
- | TRBJ2-7 | 15 | - | TRBV27 | TGTGCCAGCAGTCTTGGGAGGCACCTAACCTACGAGCAGTACTTC | CASSLGRHLTYEQYF
- | TRBJ2-1 | 15 | - | TRBV7-2 | TGTGCCAGCAGCTTACAGGGGAGCAGTACCAATGAGCAGTTCTTC | CASSLQGSSTNEQFF
TRBD1 | TRBJ2-1 | 14 | - | TRBV27 | TGTGCCAGCCGACAGGGGTCCTCCTACAATGAGCAGTTCTTC | CASRQGSSYNEQFF
- | TRBJ1-1 | 13 | - | TRBV11-3 | TGTGCCAGCAGCTTAGGGTACAACACTGAAGCTTTCTTT | CASSLGYNTEAFF
- | TRBJ2-7 | 15 | - | TRBV19 | TGTGCCAGTAGCCCCACAAGGGTAAATGTCGACGAGCAGTACTTC | CASSPTRVNVDEQYF
- | TRBJ1-3 | 17 | once | TRBV18 | TGTGCCAGCTCACCAACGACCGACAGGAGCTCTGGAAACACCATATATTTT | CASSPTTDRSSGNTIYF
TRBD2 | TRBJ2-7 | 16 | - | TRBV7-2 | TGTGCCAGCAGTACTTTTTTAAGCGGGAGGAGGGACGAGCAGTACTTC | CASSTFLSGRRDEQYF
TRBD2 | TRBJ2-3 | 14 | - | TRBV28 | TGTGCCAGCAGGATAGCGGGGGACACAGATACGCAGTATTTT | CASRIAGDTDTQYF
- | TRBJ1-5 | 14 | - | TRBV5-1 | TGCGCCAGCAGCCTAGGAGGGATCGGTCAGCCCCAGCATTTT | CASSLGGIGQPQHF
- | TRBJ2-3 | 16 | - | TRBV7-3 | TGTGCCAGCAGCACCGACGGGAGCGCAATCATAGATACGCAGTATTTT | CASSTDGSAIIDTQYF
TRBD2 | TRBJ2-7 | 17 | - | TRBV6-1 | TGTGCCAGCAGTGCTGAAGGACTAGCCGGGTTTCCCTACGAGCAGTACTTC | CASSAEGLAGFPYEQYF
- | TRBJ2-3 | 14 | - | TRBV4-2 | TGTGCCAGCAGCCAAGAACTATTCACAGATACGCAGTATTTT | CASSQELFTDTQYF
TRBD2 | TRBJ2-7 | 13 | - | TRBV7-8 | TGTGCCAGCAGCTTGAGCGGGGCCTACGAGCAGTACTTC | CASSLSGAYEQYF
- | TRBJ2-1 | 12 | few | TRBV28 | TGTGCCAGCAGTTCGACAGTGAGTGAGCAGTTCTTC | CASSSTVSEQFF
- | TRBJ2-2 | 19 | - | TRBV4-3 | TGCGCCAGCAGCCAAGATTATCGCCGGGCTTTAAGGCACACCGGGGAGCTGTTTTTT | CASSQDYRRALRHTGELFF
- | TRBJ1-6 | 13 | - | TRBV19 | TGTGCCAGTAGTACAGGGAAGGGTTCACCCCTCCACTTT | CASSTGKGSPLHF
- | TRBJ2-1 | 17 | - | TRBV11-2 | TGTGCCAGCAGCTTAGATCCACAGGGAAGCTCCTACAATGAGCAGTTCTTC | CASSLDPQGSSYNEQFF
TRBD1 | TRBJ1-2 | 14 | - | TRBV9 | TGTGCCAGCAGCGCAACAGGGGGCTTTGGGGGCTACACCTTC | CASSATGGFGGYTF
- | TRBJ1-4 | 12 | few | TRBV6-5 | TGTGCCAGCCGGAGGGCTAATGAAAAACTGTTTTTT | CASRRANEKLFF
- | TRBJ2-7 | 13 | - | TRBV28 | TGTGCCAGCAGGGACGAGCTAGAGTACGAGCAGTACTTC | CASRDELEYEQYF
- | TRBJ1-1 | 14 | once | TRBV28 | TGTGCCAGCGACTTCCAGACAGCCGGGACTGAAGCTTTCTTT | CASDFQTAGTEAFF
- | TRBJ2-2 | 15 | - | TRBV6-1 | TGTGCCAGCACCTCGACCGGAGATTTCACCGGGGAGCTGTTTTTT | CASTSTGDFTGELFF